This T cell receptor beta chain was captured by sequencing in a study of CD8 T cells in Susac syndrome. Germline CDR1 and CDR2: LGHDT and YNNKEL (reference sequence). Trimming removed 0 bases at V and 4 bases at J, with 13 bases between. The CDR3 runs to 16 residues. RNA, at about 0.45 to 1 ug, was reverse transcribed with random hexamers. A multiplex approach, immunoSEQ multiplex PCR, amplified TCR beta CDR3 across 54 Vbeta and 13 Jbeta. TCRdb reprocessed the immunoSEQ multiplex PCR reads via MiXCR and lists one record per CDR3 protein. This sample has 180,000 or so distinct CDR3 sequences, with approximately 95% found just once.

The sequencing input was CD4+ T cells from PBMCs. This TCR came from a human donor with multiple sclerosis. The chain combines TRBV3-1 with TRBJ2-1; D call uncertain. The DNA for the CDR3 is TGTGCCAGCAGCCAAGATATACGGAGTCTTTACAATGAGCAGTTCTTC. Translating it yields CASSQDIRSLYNEQFF.